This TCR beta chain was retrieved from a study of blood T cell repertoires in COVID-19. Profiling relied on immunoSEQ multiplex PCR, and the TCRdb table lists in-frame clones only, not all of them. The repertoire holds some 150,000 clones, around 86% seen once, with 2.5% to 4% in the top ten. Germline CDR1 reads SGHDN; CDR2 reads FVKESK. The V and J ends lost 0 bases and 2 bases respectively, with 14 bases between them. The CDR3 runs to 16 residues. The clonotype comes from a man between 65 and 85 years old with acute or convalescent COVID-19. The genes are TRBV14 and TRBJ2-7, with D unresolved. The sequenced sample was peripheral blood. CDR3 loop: CASSQDAYSYTYEQYF. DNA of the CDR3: TGTGCCAGCAGCCAAGATGCGTACTCTTATACCTACGAGCAGTACTTC. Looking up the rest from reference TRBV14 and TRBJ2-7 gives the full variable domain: EAGVTQFPSHSVIEKGQTVTLRCDPISGHDNLYWYRRVMGKEIKFLLHFVKESKQDESGMPNNRFLAERTGGTYSTLKVQPAELEDSGVYFCASSQDAYSYTYEQYFGPGTRLTVT.